This TCR beta chain was retrieved from a study of cytomegalovirus exposure and HLA in healthy donors. It was with 60 Vbeta and 13 Jbeta primers that the PCR ran. The protocol was immunoSEQ multiplex PCR, while the TCRdb copy is restricted to in-frame clones and leaves out a portion. The sample includes fewer than 150,000 clones, roughly 80% of them seen just once. V gave up 4 bases and J gave up 1 base, with 8 bases separating them. The CDR3 runs to 13 residues. Looked up from germline, CDR1 is SGHRS and CDR2 is YFSETQ. The TCR originated in a young man in good health and CMV-seronegative. The gene calls are TRBV5-1 and TRBJ2-5; D unresolved. The sequenced sample was PBMCs. The CDR3 loop reads CASSPVPQETQYF. Written as DNA, the CDR3 is TGCGCCAGCAGCCCGGTCCCCCAAGAGACCCAGTACTTC.